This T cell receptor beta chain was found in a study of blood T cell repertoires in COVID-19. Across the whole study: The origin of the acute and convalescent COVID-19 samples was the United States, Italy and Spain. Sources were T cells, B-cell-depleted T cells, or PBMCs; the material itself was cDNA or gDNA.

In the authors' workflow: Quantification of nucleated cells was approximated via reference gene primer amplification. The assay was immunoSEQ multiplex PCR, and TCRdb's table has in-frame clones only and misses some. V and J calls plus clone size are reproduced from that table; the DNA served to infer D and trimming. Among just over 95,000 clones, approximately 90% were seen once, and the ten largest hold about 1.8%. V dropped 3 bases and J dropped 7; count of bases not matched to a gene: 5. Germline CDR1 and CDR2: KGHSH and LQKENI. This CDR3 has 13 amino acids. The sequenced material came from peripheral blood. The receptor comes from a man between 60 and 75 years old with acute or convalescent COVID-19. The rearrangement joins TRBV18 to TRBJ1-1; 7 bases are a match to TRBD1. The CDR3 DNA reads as TGTGCCAGCTCACCTAACCGGGACAGTGAAGCTTTCTTT. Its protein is CASSPNRDSEAFF.